The following is a TCR beta chain sequence with its context. The protocol was immunoSEQ multiplex PCR, while the TCRdb copy is restricted to in-frame clones and leaves out a portion. The sample lists 200,000 to 250,000 clones, approximately 81% occurring once. This sample is part of a study of blood T cell repertoires in COVID-19. The CDR3 runs 17 residues. Germline CDR1 is MNHEY and CDR2 is SMNVEV (reference sequence). V shed 2 bases, J shed 0 bases, and the junction held 7 bases outside the gene matches. Participants, about 18 to 90 years old, spanned 25 or so US areas. Clinical history reported by participants formed the basis on which cohorts were assigned.

The source of this sequence is a man aged 35 to 55 who had recovered from COVID-19. The chain couples TRBV27 to TRBJ2-4; 7 nucleotides line up with TRBD2. Sample: PBMCs or T cells enriched from blood (not recorded which). The chain's CDR3 is CASSLGGDGLAKNIQYF. For the CDR3, the DNA is TGTGCCAGCAGTTTAGGGGGGGACGGTTTAGCCAAAAACATTCAGTACTTC.